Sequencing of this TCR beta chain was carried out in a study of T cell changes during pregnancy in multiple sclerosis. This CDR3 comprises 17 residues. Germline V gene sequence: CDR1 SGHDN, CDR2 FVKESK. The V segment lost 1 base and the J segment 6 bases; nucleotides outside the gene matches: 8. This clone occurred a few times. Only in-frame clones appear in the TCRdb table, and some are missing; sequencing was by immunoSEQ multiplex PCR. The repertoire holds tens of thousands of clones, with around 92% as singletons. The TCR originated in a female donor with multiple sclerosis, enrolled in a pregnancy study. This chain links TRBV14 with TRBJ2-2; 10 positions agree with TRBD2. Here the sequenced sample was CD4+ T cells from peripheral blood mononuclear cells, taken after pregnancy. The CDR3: CASSQVIRLAGPGELFF. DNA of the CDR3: TGTGCCAGCAGCCAAGTAATCCGACTAGCGGGCCCCGGGGAGCTGTTTTTT.